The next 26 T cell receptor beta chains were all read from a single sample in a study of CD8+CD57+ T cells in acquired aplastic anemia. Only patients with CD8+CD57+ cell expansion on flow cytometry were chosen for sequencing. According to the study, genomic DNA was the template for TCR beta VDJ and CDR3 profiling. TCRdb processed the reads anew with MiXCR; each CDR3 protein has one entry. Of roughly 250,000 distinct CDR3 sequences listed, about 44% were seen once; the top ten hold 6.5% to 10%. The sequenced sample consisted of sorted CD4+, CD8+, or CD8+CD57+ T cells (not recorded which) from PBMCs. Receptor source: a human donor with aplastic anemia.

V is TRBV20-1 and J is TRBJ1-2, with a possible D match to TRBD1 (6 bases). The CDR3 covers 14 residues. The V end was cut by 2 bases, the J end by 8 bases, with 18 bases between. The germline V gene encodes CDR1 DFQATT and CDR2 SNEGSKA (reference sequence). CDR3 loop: CSARPKQGIGGYTF. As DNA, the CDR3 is TGCAGTGCTAGACCCAAACAGGGAATTGGCGGCTACACCTTC.

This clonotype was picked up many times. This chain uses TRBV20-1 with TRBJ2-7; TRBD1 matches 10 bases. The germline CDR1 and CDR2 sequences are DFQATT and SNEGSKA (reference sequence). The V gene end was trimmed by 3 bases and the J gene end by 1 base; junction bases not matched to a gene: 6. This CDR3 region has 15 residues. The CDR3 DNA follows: TGCAGTGCTAGTGATCGGGACAGGGGATCCTACGAGCAGTACTTC. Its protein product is CSASDRDRGSYEQYF.

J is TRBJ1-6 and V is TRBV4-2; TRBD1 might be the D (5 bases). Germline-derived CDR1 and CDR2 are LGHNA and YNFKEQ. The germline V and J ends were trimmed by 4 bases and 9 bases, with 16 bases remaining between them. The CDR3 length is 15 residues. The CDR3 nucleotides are TGTGCCAGCAGCCGAGCCAGGGAGGCGAGTTCACCCCTCCACTTT. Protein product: CASSRAREASSPLHF.

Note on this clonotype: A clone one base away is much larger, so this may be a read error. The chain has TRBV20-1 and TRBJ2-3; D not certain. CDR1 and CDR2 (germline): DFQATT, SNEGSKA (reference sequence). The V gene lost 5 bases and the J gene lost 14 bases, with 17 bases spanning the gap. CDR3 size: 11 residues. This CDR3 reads CSAALIEGRYF. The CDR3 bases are TGCAGTGCTGCCCTCATCGAAGGGCGGTATTTT.

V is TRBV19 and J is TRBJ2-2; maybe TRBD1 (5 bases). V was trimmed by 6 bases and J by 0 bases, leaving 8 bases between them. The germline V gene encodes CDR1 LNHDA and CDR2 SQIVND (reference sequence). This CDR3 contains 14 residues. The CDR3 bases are TGTGCCAGTAGACAGGCCCCGAACACCGGGGAGCTGTTTTTT. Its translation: CASRQAPNTGELFF. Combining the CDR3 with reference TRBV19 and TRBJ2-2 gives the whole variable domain DGGITQSPKYLFRKEGQNVTLSCEQNLNHDAMYWYRQDPGQGLRLIYYSQIVNDFQKGDIAEGYSVSREKKESFPLTVTSAQKNPTAFYLCASRQAPNTGELFFGEGSRLTVL.

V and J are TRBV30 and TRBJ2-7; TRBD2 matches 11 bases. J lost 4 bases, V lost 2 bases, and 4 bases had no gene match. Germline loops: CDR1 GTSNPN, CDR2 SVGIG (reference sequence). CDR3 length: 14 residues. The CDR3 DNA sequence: TGTGCCTGGAGTAGGGGACTAGCGGAGTACGAGCAGTACTTC. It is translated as CAWSRGLAEYEQYF.

The CDR3 protein is CATMTDLRQPQYF. For the CDR3, the DNA is TGTGCCACCATGACGGATCTCAGGCAGCCCCAGTACTTC. The rearrangement links TRBV6-1 to TRBJ2-5; D gene unclear. V dropped 10 bases and J dropped 9 bases, with 21 bases sitting between them. CDR3 length equals 13 residues. Germline V gene sequence: CDR1 MNHNS, CDR2 SASEGT.

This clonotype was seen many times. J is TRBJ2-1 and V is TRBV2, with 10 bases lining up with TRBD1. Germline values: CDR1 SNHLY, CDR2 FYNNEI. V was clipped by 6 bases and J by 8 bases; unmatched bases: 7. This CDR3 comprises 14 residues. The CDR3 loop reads CASSGDRGRDEQFF. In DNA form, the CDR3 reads TGTGCCAGCAGCGGGGACAGGGGACGTGATGAGCAGTTCTTC.

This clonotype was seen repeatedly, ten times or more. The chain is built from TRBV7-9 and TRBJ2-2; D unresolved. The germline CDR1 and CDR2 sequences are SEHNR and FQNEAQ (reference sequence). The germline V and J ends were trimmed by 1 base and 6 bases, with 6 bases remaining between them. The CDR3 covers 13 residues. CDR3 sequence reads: CASSLVGSGELFF. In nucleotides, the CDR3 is TGTGCCAGCAGCTTAGTCGGATCCGGGGAGCTGTTTTTT.

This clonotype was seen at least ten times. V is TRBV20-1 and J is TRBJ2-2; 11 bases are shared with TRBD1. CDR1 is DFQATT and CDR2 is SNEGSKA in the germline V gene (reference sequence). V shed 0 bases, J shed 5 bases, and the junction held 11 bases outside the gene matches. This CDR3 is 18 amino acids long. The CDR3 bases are TGCAGTGCTAGAGACGGACAGGGGGCTGGTTTGAGAACCGGGGAGCTGTTTTTT. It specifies CSARDGQGAGLRTGELFF.

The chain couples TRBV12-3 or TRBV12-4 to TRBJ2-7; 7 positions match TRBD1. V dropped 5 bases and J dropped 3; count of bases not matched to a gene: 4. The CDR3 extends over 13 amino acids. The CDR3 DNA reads TGTGCCAGCAGTCGCGACAGGGACTACGAGCAGTACTTC. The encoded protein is CASSRDRDYEQYF.

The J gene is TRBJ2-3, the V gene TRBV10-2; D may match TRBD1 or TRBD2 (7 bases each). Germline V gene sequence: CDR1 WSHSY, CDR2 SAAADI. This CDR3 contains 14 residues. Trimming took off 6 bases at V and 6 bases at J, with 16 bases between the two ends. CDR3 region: CASRDNRGGDTQYF. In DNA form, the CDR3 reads TGCGCCAGCAGAGACAACAGGGGAGGGGATACGCAGTATTTT.

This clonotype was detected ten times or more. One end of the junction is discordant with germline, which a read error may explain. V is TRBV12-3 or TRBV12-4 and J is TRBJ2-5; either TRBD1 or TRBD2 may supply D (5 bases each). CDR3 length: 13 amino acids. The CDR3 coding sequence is TGTGCCAGCAGTGAGGGACCTCAAGGGACCCAGTACTTC. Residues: CASSEGPQGTQYF.

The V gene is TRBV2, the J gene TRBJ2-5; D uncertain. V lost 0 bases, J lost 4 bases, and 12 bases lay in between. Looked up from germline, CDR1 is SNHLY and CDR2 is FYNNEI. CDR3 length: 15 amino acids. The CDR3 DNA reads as TGTGCCAGCAGTGAAGCCCTCAGCGACGGAGAGACCCAGTACTTC. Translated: CASSEALSDGETQYF.

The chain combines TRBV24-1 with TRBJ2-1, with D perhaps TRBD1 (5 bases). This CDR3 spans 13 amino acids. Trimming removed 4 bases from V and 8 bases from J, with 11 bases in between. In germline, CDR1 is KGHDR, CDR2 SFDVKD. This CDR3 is CATSDQGSDEQFF. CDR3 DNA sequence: TGTGCCACCAGTGACCAGGGCAGCGATGAGCAGTTCTTC.

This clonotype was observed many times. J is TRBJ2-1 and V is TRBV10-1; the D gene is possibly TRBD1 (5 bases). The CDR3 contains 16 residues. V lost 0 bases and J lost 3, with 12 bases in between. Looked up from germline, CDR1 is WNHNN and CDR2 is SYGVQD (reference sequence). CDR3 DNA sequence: TGCGCCAGCAGTGAGTCCCCTCGACAGAACTACAATGAGCAGTTCTTC. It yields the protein CASSESPRQNYNEQFF.

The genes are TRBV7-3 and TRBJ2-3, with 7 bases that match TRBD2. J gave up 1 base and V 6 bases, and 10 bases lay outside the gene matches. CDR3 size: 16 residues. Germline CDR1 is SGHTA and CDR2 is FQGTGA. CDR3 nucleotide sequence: TGTGCCAGCAGTCCCCGGGTGAGCGGGGGCACAGATACGCAGTATTTT. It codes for CASSPRVSGGTDTQYF.

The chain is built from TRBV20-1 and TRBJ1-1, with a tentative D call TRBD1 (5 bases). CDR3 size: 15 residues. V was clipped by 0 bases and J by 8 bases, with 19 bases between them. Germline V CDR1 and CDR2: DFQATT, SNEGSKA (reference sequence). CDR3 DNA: TGCAGTGCTAGAGATCGCACAGGAAAGCGAGAGGAAGCTTTCTTT. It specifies CSARDRTGKREEAFF.

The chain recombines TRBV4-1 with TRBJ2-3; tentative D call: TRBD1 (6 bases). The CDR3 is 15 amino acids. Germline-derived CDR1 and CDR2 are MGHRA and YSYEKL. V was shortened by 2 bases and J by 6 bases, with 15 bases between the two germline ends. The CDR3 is CASSQRDMGFDTQYF. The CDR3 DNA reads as TGCGCCAGCAGCCAACGGGACATGGGTTTTGATACGCAGTATTTT.

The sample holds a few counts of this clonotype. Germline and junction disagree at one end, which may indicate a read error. DNA of the CDR3: TGTGCCAGCAGCATAAAGACAGGGTCATTT. It codes for CASSIKTGSF. The chain recombines TRBV7-2 with TRBJ1-4; 7 bases line up with TRBD1. The length of the CDR3 is 10 residues. Germline CDR1 SGHTA, CDR2 FQGNSA.

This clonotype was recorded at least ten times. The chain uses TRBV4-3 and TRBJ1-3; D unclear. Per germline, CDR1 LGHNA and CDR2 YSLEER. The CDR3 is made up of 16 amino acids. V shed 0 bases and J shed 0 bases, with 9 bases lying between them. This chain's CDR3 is CASSQDHSSSGNTIYF. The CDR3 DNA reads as TGCGCCAGCAGCCAAGATCACAGCTCCTCTGGAAACACCATATATTTT.

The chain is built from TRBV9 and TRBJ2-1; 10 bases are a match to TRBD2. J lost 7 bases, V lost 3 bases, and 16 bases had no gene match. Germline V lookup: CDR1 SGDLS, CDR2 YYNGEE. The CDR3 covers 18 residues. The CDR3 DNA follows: TGTGCCAGCAGCGACCGGACTAGCGGCCCCCAACAGCGGAATGAGCAGTTCTTC. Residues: CASSDRTSGPQQRNEQFF. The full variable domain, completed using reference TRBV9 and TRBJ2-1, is DSGVTQTPKHLITATGQRVTLRCSPRSGDLSVYWYQQSLDQGLQFLIQYYNGEERAKGNILERFSAQQFPDLHSELNLSSLELGDSALYFCASSDRTSGPQQRNEQFFGPGTRLTVL.

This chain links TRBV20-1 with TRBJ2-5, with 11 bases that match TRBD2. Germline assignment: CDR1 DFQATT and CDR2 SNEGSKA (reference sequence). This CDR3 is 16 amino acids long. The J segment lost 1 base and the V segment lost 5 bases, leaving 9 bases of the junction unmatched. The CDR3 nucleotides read TGCAGTGCTGTATCCGGGACTAGCGGAGGCCAAGAGACCCAGTACTTC. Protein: CSAVSGTSGGQETQYF.

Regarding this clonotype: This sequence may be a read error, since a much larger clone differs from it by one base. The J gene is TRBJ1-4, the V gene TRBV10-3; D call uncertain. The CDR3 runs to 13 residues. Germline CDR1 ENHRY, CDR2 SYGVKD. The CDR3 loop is CASSHAPNEKLFF. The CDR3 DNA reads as TGTGCCAGCAGTCACGCACCTAATGAAAAACTGTTTTTT.

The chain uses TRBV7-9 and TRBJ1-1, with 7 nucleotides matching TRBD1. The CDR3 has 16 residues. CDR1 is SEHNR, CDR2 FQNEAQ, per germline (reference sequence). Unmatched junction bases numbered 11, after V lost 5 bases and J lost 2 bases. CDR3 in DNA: TGTGCCAGCAGCGTTAATACAGGGGCTGGAAACACTGAAGCTTTCTTT. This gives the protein CASSVNTGAGNTEAFF.

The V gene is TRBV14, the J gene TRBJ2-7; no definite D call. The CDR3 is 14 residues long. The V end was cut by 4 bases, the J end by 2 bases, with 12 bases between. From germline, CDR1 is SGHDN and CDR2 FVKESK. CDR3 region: CASSPRTETYEQYF. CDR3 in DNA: TGTGCCAGCAGCCCTAGGACGGAAACCTACGAGCAGTACTTC.